Listed below are T cell receptor beta chains from one sample, sequenced in a study of cytotoxic CD8 clonotypes in ibrutinib-treated CLL. Here immunoSEQ multiplex PCR was the method, and the copy in TCRdb shows in-frame clones only, minus some. The sample has fewer than 400,000 clones, 67% seen once; the top ten hold roughly 6.8%. Sample: PBMCs, taken after 36 months of ibrutinib treatment. The receptors originated from a human donor with chronic lymphocytic leukemia. Each CDR3 is given with its conserved first and last residue. The D gene is left open where the match is weak. For some rows the clone size is stated as once, few or many, or as a class when expanded; others skip it.

v_gene	abundance	j_gene	d_gene	CDR3nt	CDR3aa
TRBV7-8	NA	TRBJ1-4	TRBD1	TGTGCCAGCAGCCGAGGGGGCAGGGATGAAAAACTGTTTTTT	CASSRGGRDEKLFF
TRBV18	NA	TRBJ2-7	TRBD2	TGTGCCAGCTCAAGCGGGGCCTACGAGCAGTACTTC	CASSSGAYEQYF
TRBV28	NA	TRBJ2-7	NA	TGTGCCAGCAGTTTGGAGCTGAGGGAGCAGTACTTC	CASSLELREQYF
TRBV19	few	TRBJ2-2	TRBD2	TGTGCCAGTAGTATAGTGTATAGCGGGGCTACCGGGGAGCTGTTTTTT	CASSIVYSGATGELFF
TRBV5-6	once	TRBJ2-7	NA	TGTGCCAGCAGCTTTAGGGCGGCCGAGCAGTACTTC	CASSFRAAEQYF
TRBV4-3	NA	TRBJ2-3	NA	TGCGCCAGCAGCCAAGATGGACTGGGCTTGGTAACAGATACGCAGTATTTT	CASSQDGLGLVTDTQYF
TRBV5-4	few	TRBJ1-2	TRBD1	TGTGCCAGCAGCCCCGTTCTACAGGGGTACTATGGCTACACCTTC	CASSPVLQGYYGYTF
TRBV18	NA	TRBJ2-2	TRBD1	TGTGCCAGCTCACCAGGGACAGGAGCGAGCACCGGGGAGCTGTTTTTT	CASSPGTGASTGELFF
TRBV29-1	NA	TRBJ1-1	NA	TGCAGCGGTACAGGGTTCAACACTGAAGCTTTCTTT	CSGTGFNTEAFF
TRBV29-1	NA	TRBJ1-1	NA	TGCAGCGTTGCTGATAAAGGAATGAACACTGAAGCTTTCTTT	CSVADKGMNTEAFF
TRBV7-3	NA	TRBJ2-3	TRBD2	TGTGCCAGCAGCTTAGTCGGGGGGACAGATACGCAGTATTTT	CASSLVGGTDTQYF
TRBV6-6	NA	TRBJ2-2	TRBD1	TGTGCCGGCCTGGACAGGGAAACCGGGGAGCTGTTTTTT	CAGLDRETGELFF
TRBV5-1	NA	TRBJ2-5	NA	TGCGCCAGCAGCTCGACAGTCGGGGGTGAGACCCAGTACTTC	CASSSTVGGETQYF
TRBV10-3	NA	TRBJ2-1	TRBD2	TGTGCCATCAGTGGTGCCGGGACTAGCGGGAGGGATCTCTCCTACAATGAGCAGTTCTTC	CAISGAGTSGRDLSYNEQFF
TRBV7-2	NA	TRBJ1-5	NA	TGTGCCAGCAGCTCGGGGGCCACGCCCCAGCATTTT	CASSSGATPQHF
TRBV15	NA	TRBJ2-2	NA	TGTGCCACCAGCAGAGATCCCAGGGTTACCGGGGAGCTGTTTTTT	CATSRDPRVTGELFF
TRBV28	NA	TRBJ1-1	TRBD1	TGTGCCAGCAGAACAGGGGGTAGGAACACTGAAGCTTTCTTT	CASRTGGRNTEAFF